This TCR beta chain derives from a study of blood T cell repertoires in COVID-19. In the study overall: The samples span acute and convalescent COVID-19 from the United States, Italy and Spain.

CDR3 size: 15 residues. The J segment lost 2 bases and the V segment lost 3 bases, leaving 4 bases of the junction unmatched. Per germline, CDR1 SGHAT and CDR2 FQNNGV. Sequencing was performed with immunoSEQ multiplex PCR; in TCRdb, only in-frame clones are kept and a portion is missing. The sample gives under 300,000 clones, about 83% of which show up once; around 12% is in the top ten. The chain employs TRBV11-2 and TRBJ2-1, with 7 bases lining up with TRBD1. This receptor was obtained from a man older than 75 with acute or convalescent COVID-19. The sequenced sample consisted of peripheral blood. The CDR3 is CASSFIGQAYNEQFF. Here the CDR3 DNA reads TGTGCCAGCAGCTTTATTGGACAGGCCTACAATGAGCAGTTCTTC.